The next 17 T cell receptor beta chains were all read from a single sample in a study of identical twins. TCRdb re-analysed the 5' RACE reads in MiXCR, keeping a single row per CDR3 protein. The sample includes around 490,000 distinct CDR3 sequences, more than 13% of them seen just once. The same data also contributed to another study, on yellow fever vaccine responses in identical twins.

Material for sequencing was CD4+ T cells sorted from blood. These receptors originate from a woman in her late teens or twenties in good health.

The chain uses TRBV29-1 and TRBJ1-1; tentative D call: TRBD1 (5 bases). V shed 6 bases and J shed 7 bases, with 15 bases lying between them. The CDR3 length is 12 residues. Germline V gene sequence: CDR1 SQVTM, CDR2 ANQGSEA. DNA for the CDR3: TGCAGCGTCGATACACCGGGACGTGAAGCTTTCTTT. Residues: CSVDTPGREAFF.

In this sample, this clonotype turned up a few times. The J gene is TRBJ2-5, the V gene TRBV2; D gene uncertain. The CDR3 runs to 15 residues. Looked up from germline, CDR1 is SNHLY and CDR2 is FYNNEI. Trimming removed 6 bases from V and 5 bases from J, with 19 bases in between. The CDR3 DNA reads as TGTGCCAGCAGCGAGATTAACGGGCGGTTTGAGACCCAGTACTTC. Translated: CASSEINGRFETQYF.

The V call is TRBV11-2, the J call TRBJ2-3; 11 bases are a match to TRBD2. V lost 9 bases, J lost 0 bases, and 14 bases stayed unmatched. Germline V gives CDR1 SGHAT, CDR2 FQNNGV. CDR3 length: 18 amino acids. The CDR3 DNA reads TGTGCCAGTAGTATCTCTAGCGGGGGGACCAGAAGCACAGATACGCAGTATTTT. This gives the protein CASSISSGGTRSTDTQYF. The full variable domain, completed using reference TRBV11-2 and TRBJ2-3, is EAGVAQSPRYKIIEKRQSVAFWCNPISGHATLYWYQQILGQGPKLLIQFQNNGVVDDSQLPKDRFSAERLKGVDSTLKIQPAKLEDSAVYLCASSISSGGTRSTDTQYFGPGTRLTVL.

This clonotype was seen many times. This chain joins TRBV28 and TRBJ2-7; 8 nucleotides match TRBD1. The germline gives CDR1 MDHEN, CDR2 SYDVKM. Trimming cost V 8 bases and J 2 bases; bases outside gene matches: 8. The CDR3 consists of 14 residues. The CDR3 is CASGPGQGTYEQYF. CDR3 in DNA: TGTGCCAGCGGACCCGGACAGGGAACCTACGAGCAGTACTTC.

The chain carries TRBV10-1 and TRBJ2-4, with 8 positions matching TRBD1. This CDR3 region has 17 residues. CDR1 is WNHNN, CDR2 SYGVQD, per germline (reference sequence). V dropped 0 bases and J dropped 4; count of bases not matched to a gene: 8. Here the CDR3 reads CASSESGQGARKNIQYF. DNA of the CDR3: TGCGCCAGCAGTGAGTCCGGGCAGGGGGCTCGGAAAAACATTCAGTACTTC.

The chain has TRBV12-3 or TRBV12-4 and TRBJ2-2; D perhaps matches TRBD2 (7 bases). The V gene lost 3 bases and the J gene lost 3 bases, with 14 bases spanning the gap. This CDR3 comprises 16 residues. CDR3 region: CASSFGGGRDTGELFF. Written as DNA, the CDR3 is TGTGCCAGCAGTTTTGGGGGGGGCCGGGACACCGGGGAGCTGTTTTTT.

The chain combines TRBV4-2 with TRBJ2-1; a weak D match, TRBD2 (6 bases). V lost 1 base to trimming and J lost 7 bases, with 26 bases between them. This CDR3 is 19 amino acids long. Germline CDR1 and CDR2: LGHNA and YNFKEQ. The CDR3 region is CASSQVIPLTGAMRNEQFF. CDR3 nucleotide sequence: TGTGCCAGCAGCCAAGTCATCCCTTTGACGGGAGCTATGAGAAATGAGCAGTTCTTC.

The chain recombines TRBV28 with TRBJ2-7; the match to TRBD2 covers 9 bases. This CDR3 has 14 amino acids. V lost 7 bases to trimming and J lost 2 bases; unmatched junction nucleotides: 6. CDR1 is MDHEN, CDR2 SYDVKM, per germline. This CDR3 reads CASTISGRTYEQYF. CDR3 bases: TGTGCCAGCACAATCAGCGGGAGGACCTACGAGCAGTACTTC.

V usage is TRBV5-1 and J usage is TRBJ2-7; D possibly uses TRBD1 or TRBD2 (5 bases each). The germline V gene has CDR1 SGHRS and CDR2 YFSETQ. The CDR3 length is 14 residues. V lost 4 bases and J lost 3, with 14 bases in between. This CDR3 reads CASSPGTSDYEQYF. The CDR3 coding sequence is TGCGCCAGCAGCCCCGGGACCTCAGACTACGAGCAGTACTTC.

The chain links TRBV7-9 to TRBJ1-1; 7 bases align to TRBD1. Germline CDR1 and CDR2: SEHNR and FQNEAQ (reference sequence). The CDR3 runs to 14 residues. The V and J ends lost 5 bases and 5 bases, in that order; junction bases with no gene match: 8. CDR3 loop: CASSSDTGVTEAFF. In nucleotides, the CDR3 is TGTGCCAGCAGCAGCGACACAGGGGTGACTGAAGCTTTCTTT.

This clonotype was detected a few times. V and J are TRBV20-1 and TRBJ2-5; D might be TRBD1 (6 bases). The CDR3 loop spans 13 amino acids. Germline-derived CDR1 and CDR2 are DFQATT and SNEGSKA (reference sequence). V dropped 1 base and J dropped 8 bases, with 14 bases sitting between them. This CDR3 is CSARGGTLKTQYF. For the CDR3, the DNA is TGCAGTGCTAGAGGTGGGACACTGAAAACCCAGTACTTC.

CDR3 region: CASSFVNQETQYF. In DNA form, the CDR3 reads TGTGCCAGCAGCTTTGTAAACCAAGAGACCCAGTACTTC. The chain joins TRBV7-2 to TRBJ2-5, with D hard to call. The V end lost 3 bases, the J end lost 0 bases, and 5 bases lay between the germline ends. The germline V gene encodes CDR1 SGHTA and CDR2 FQGNSA. CDR3 length: 13 residues. Using reference TRBV7-2 and TRBJ2-5 for the parts outside the CDR3, the full variable domain is GAGVSQSPSNKVTEKGKDVELRCDPISGHTALYWYRQSLGQGLEFLIYFQGNSAPDKSGLPSDRFSAERTGGSVSTLTIQRTQQEDSAVYLCASSFVNQETQYFGPGTRLLVL.

The V call is TRBV6-2 or TRBV6-3, the J call TRBJ2-7; 8 bases line up with TRBD1. The CDR3 consists of 15 residues. Losses at the gene ends were 7 bases for V and 5 bases for J; bases not matched to a gene: 13. CDR1 is MNHEY and CDR2 is SVGEGT in the germline V gene. CDR3 amino acids: CASTSRGGQVNEQYF. The CDR3 nucleotides read TGTGCCAGCACCTCCCGTGGGGGACAGGTAAACGAGCAGTACTTC.

This clonotype was detected a few times. The chain links TRBV20-1 to TRBJ2-1; tentatively, D is TRBD2 (5 bases). Germline values: CDR1 DFQATT, CDR2 SNEGSKA (reference sequence). This CDR3 is built from 12 residues. The ends were cut back, 4 bases at V and 8 bases at J, with 12 bases in the middle. For the CDR3, the DNA is TGCAGTGCTATAGCCGGGGTCGATGAGCAGTTCTTC. Its protein product is CSAIAGVDEQFF.

The rearrangement joins TRBV15 to TRBJ2-2; 7 bases agree with TRBD1. V dropped 5 bases and J dropped 0; count of bases not matched to a gene: 9. The CDR3 consists of 17 residues. Germline loops: CDR1 LNHNV, CDR2 YYDKDF (reference sequence). CDR3 in amino acids: CATSGYRDSTNTGELFF. CDR3 DNA: TGTGCCACCAGCGGCTACCGGGACAGCACGAACACCGGGGAGCTGTTTTTT.

In this sample, this clonotype turned up a few times. CDR3 sequence reads: CASSKVGLSVNTEAFF. CDR3 nucleotide sequence: TGTGCCAGCAGCAAAGTCGGACTGAGCGTGAACACTGAAGCTTTCTTT. V gene TRBV21-1 combines with J gene TRBJ1-1. TRBV21-1 is deemed a pseudogene. CDR3 length equals 16 residues.

This clonotype came up a few times. The chain has TRBV12-3 or TRBV12-4 and TRBJ1-6, with 7 bases lining up with TRBD1. V trimming: 3 bases; J trimming: 7 bases; junction bases outside the gene matches: 3. The CDR3 is 14 amino acids. DNA for the CDR3: TGTGCCAGCAGTTTGGGACAGACAAATTCACCCCTCCACTTT. Translating it yields CASSLGQTNSPLHF.